This T cell receptor beta chain was recovered during a study of vaccination and CD4 T cells after COVID-19. Study-wide context: A median of around 70 days (range 14 to 241) separated dose two from the taking of post-vaccine samples.

Treatment specified: approximately 9-day PBMC culture with coronavirus spike peptide pools or control peptides (ViraFEST assay). Scientists ran DNA taken from cultured CD4+ T cells through the Oncomine TCR Beta short-read assay for sequencing. A single record per CDR3 protein comes from TCRdb applying MiXCR to the PCR reads. This repertoire shows about 8,900 distinct CDR3 sequences, 60% to 75% found once; its top ten account for under 40%. Remarks on this clonotype: The antigen is unknown.

This CDR3 has 15 residues. V gave up 1 base and J gave up 1 base, with 10 bases separating them. Germline V gene lookup returns CDR1 DFQATT and CDR2 SNEGSKA (reference sequence). Source material: CD4+ T cells from blood, cultured in vitro. The chain carries TRBV20-1 and TRBJ1-4; D possibly corresponds to TRBD1 (6 bases). This clonotype was obtained from a human donor who had recovered from COVID-19. CDR3 amino acids: CSARAIRGTNEKLFF. The DNA of the CDR3 is TGCAGTGCTAGAGCTATCAGGGGAACTAATGAAAAACTGTTTTTT.